Sequencing of this TCR beta chain was carried out in a study of CD8+ T cells in alopecia areata. Treatment indicated: oral pan-JAK inhibitor, 5-10 mg twice daily. Following RNA extraction, reverse transcription yielded cDNA that acted as the sequencing template. Profiled with immunoSEQ multiplex PCR; TCRdb holds only in-frame clones, not every one. This sample has around 99,000 clones, with 65% to 85% found just once. This CDR3 has 13 amino acids. In germline, CDR1 is SQVTM, CDR2 ANQGSEA. The TCR comes from a human donor with alopecia areata. The chain uses TRBV29-1 and TRBJ2-2; D is possibly TRBD1 (6 bases). With the DNA end fitting TRBJ1-3 better, the J assignment may be wrong. The source material was CD8+ T cells sorted from blood, sampled at week 24, from a patient treated with tofacitinib. CDR3 sequence (DNA): TGCAGCGTTGGGGGGCCCTCTGGAAACACCATATATTTT. Amino acid sequence: CSVGGPSGNTIYF.